The sequence of this TCR beta chain was determined in a study of blood T cell repertoires in COVID-19. The overall study: There were acute and convalescent COVID-19 samples, and they came from the United States, Italy and Spain. T cells, B-cell-depleted T cells, or PBMCs supplied cDNA or gDNA.

The CDR3 covers 17 residues. V was shortened by 2 bases and J by 0 bases, with 14 bases between the two germline ends. Germline CDR1 KGHSH, CDR2 LQKENI. The repertoire was sequenced with immunoSEQ multiplex PCR; TCRdb's copy has only in-frame clones and lacks some. Here the sample spans 180,000 or so clones, approximately 83% being singletons. The source material was PBMCs or T cells enriched from blood (not recorded which). This sequence joins TRBV18 and TRBJ1-5; D call uncertain. The source of this sequence is a woman aged 60-70 years who had recovered from COVID-19. CDR3: CASSPTVLQYSNQPQHF. The CDR3 nucleotides read TGTGCCAGCTCACCAACAGTCCTCCAATATAGCAATCAGCCCCAGCATTTT.